This T cell receptor beta chain was captured by sequencing in a study of blood T cell repertoires in COVID-19. Across the study: Samples representing acute and convalescent COVID-19 were sourced from the United States, Italy and Spain.

This CDR3 comprises 16 residues. Trimming at V came to 4 bases and at J to 0 bases, leaving 5 bases not matched to a gene. Germline values: CDR1 SGHVS, CDR2 FNYEAQ. TCRdb keeps only in-frame clones here, not all; method: immunoSEQ multiplex PCR. The sample shows around 150,000 clones, approximately 80% of them seen only once. The TCR comes from a woman aged 50 to 65 in a cohort sampled during active or convalescent COVID-19. Sequenced: peripheral blood. The chain combines TRBV7-6 with TRBJ2-2; 7 nucleotides agree with TRBD1. CDR3: CASSYQGDTNTGELFF. CDR3 DNA sequence: TGTGCCAGCAGCTACCAGGGGGATACGAACACCGGGGAGCTGTTTTTT.